Below are 14 T cell receptor beta chains sequenced from a single sample in a study of neurological immune-mediated disorders. TCRdb reanalysed the 5' RACE reads using MiXCR and keeps one entry per CDR3 protein. The repertoire includes about 60,000 distinct CDR3 sequences, roughly 10% of them detected once, and approximately 12% sits in the top ten. Time point defined: longitudinal time-point 2. The sequencing sample was made of PBMCs. These receptors were obtained from a man aged 25 to 40 in good health.

This clonotype was picked up many times. The J gene is TRBJ2-2, the V gene TRBV24-1; the D is unclear. Per the germline V gene, CDR1 is KGHDR and CDR2 is SFDVKD. Trimming shortened V by 4 bases and J by 5 bases, and 13 bases separated the two germline ends. The CDR3 has 15 residues. CDR3 residues: CATSEALGTTGELFF. CDR3 nucleotide sequence: TGTGCCACCAGTGAAGCCCTGGGTACAACCGGGGAGCTGTTTTTT.

This CDR3 is CASRTVHDASSTDTQYF. The CDR3 DNA is TGTGCCAGCAGAACCGTCCACGACGCCTCTAGCACAGATACGCAGTATTTT. V usage is TRBV27 and J usage is TRBJ2-3; D not resolved. V was clipped by 6 bases and J by 0 bases, with 19 bases between them. The CDR3 extends over 17 amino acids. Looked up from germline, CDR1 is MNHEY and CDR2 is SMNVEV (reference sequence).

In this sample, this clonotype turned up many times. The gene calls are TRBV27 and TRBJ1-2, with 8 bases aligning to TRBD1. This CDR3 region has 13 residues. V shed 8 bases, J shed 2 bases, and the junction held 4 bases outside the gene matches. From germline, CDR1 is MNHEY and CDR2 SMNVEV (reference sequence). CDR3 region: CASHQGANYGYTF. DNA of the CDR3: TGTGCCAGCCATCAGGGGGCCAACTATGGCTACACCTTC.

There are many counts of this clonotype. The chain employs TRBV7-9 and TRBJ1-5; no clear D. Germline CDR1 and CDR2: SEHNR and FQNEAQ (reference sequence). V lost 3 bases, J lost 10 bases, and 13 bases lay in between. CDR3 length equals 13 residues. This CDR3 reads CASSLVDGYPQHF. Written as DNA, the CDR3 is TGTGCCAGCAGCTTGGTGGATGGCTACCCCCAGCATTTT.

This clonotype was counted at least ten times. This chain connects TRBV7-3 to TRBJ2-3, with a weak D call TRBD1 (6 bases). Trimming stripped 1 base from V and 2 bases from J, with 13 bases between. The CDR3 loop spans 16 amino acids. The germline V gene has CDR1 SGHTA and CDR2 FQGTGA. The CDR3 DNA sequence: TGTGCCAGCAGCTTAAGGGGACACTTCCTCACAGATACGCAGTATTTT. Residues: CASSLRGHFLTDTQYF.

This clonotype was seen repeatedly, ten times or more. V usage is TRBV12-3 or TRBV12-4 and J usage is TRBJ2-4; 8 nucleotides align to TRBD1. This CDR3 is 16 amino acids long. The V segment lost 5 bases and the J segment 6 bases; nucleotides outside the gene matches: 12. The CDR3 here is CASSISDRGGRNIQYF. The CDR3 DNA sequence: TGTGCCAGCAGTATTAGTGACAGGGGAGGCAGAAACATTCAGTACTTC.

In this sample, this clonotype turned up many times. The genes are TRBV27 and TRBJ2-6; 8 nucleotides agree with TRBD2. CDR3 length: 18 amino acids. Trimming at V came to 5 bases and at J to 3 bases, leaving 12 bases not matched to a gene. Germline V gene data show CDR1 as MNHEY and CDR2 as SMNVEV (reference sequence). The CDR3 protein is CASSELFGGGIGANVLTF. In nucleotides, the CDR3 is TGTGCCAGCAGTGAACTCTTCGGGGGGGGAATTGGGGCCAACGTCCTGACTTTC.

This clonotype was found many times. CDR3 DNA sequence: TGCGCCAGCAGCTTGGGTCGCGGTGACAGCTCCTACGAGCAGTACTTC. This sequence encodes CASSLGRGDSSYEQYF. V usage is TRBV5-1 and J usage is TRBJ2-7, with a weak D call TRBD1 (5 bases). Trimming removed 0 bases from V and 0 bases from J, with 13 bases in between. Germline V CDR1 and CDR2: SGHRS, YFSETQ. The CDR3 covers 16 residues. The full variable domain, completed using reference TRBV5-1 and TRBJ2-7, is KAGVTQTPRYLIKTRGQQVTLSCSPISGHRSVSWYQQTPGQGLQFLFEYFSETQRNKGNFPGRFSGRQFSNSRSEMNVSTLELGDSALYLCASSLGRGDSSYEQYFGPGTRLTVT.

This clonotype was picked up many times. Here the CDR3 reads CSARRMPQNNEQFF. In DNA form, the CDR3 reads TGCAGTGCTAGAAGGATGCCCCAAAACAATGAGCAGTTCTTC. This sequence joins TRBV20-1 and TRBJ2-1; D is uncertain. The CDR3 contains 14 residues. In germline, CDR1 is DFQATT, CDR2 SNEGSKA (reference sequence). Trimming took off 2 bases at V and 5 bases at J, with 13 bases between the two ends.

This clonotype was counted many times. The rearrangement links TRBV15 to TRBJ2-5, with TRBD2 identical over 9 bases. CDR1 and CDR2 (germline): LNHNV, YYDKDF (reference sequence). This CDR3 comprises 17 residues. With V trimmed by 0 bases and J by 4 bases, 9 bases remained unmatched. CDR3 bases: TGTGCCACCAGCAGAGATCCTGGACTAGCGTTCGCAGAGACCCAGTACTTC. This encodes CATSRDPGLAFAETQYF.

This clonotype occurred once. An end of the junction differs from the germline gene, which may be a read error. The chain is built from TRBV5-1 and TRBJ2-6; TRBD2 is a possible D gene (6 bases). Germline loops: CDR1 SGHRS, CDR2 YFSETQ. There are 16 residues in the CDR3. CDR3 nucleotide sequence: TGCTCCAGCAGCGAAACAGCGGGTGGTGGGGCCAACGTCCTGACTTTC. Protein: CSSSETAGGGANVLTF.

Comments on this clonotype: A much larger clone lies a single base off, so this may be a read error. The V call is TRBV28, the J call TRBJ2-4, with TRBD2 matching 8 bases. Germline V gives CDR1 MDHEN, CDR2 SYDVKM. The J segment lost 9 bases and the V segment lost 3 bases, leaving 7 bases of the junction unmatched. CDR3 length equals 14 residues. The chain's CDR3 is CASSFTGGLGIQYF. The CDR3 nucleotides read TGTGCCAGCAGTTTCACGGGAGGGCTTGGCATTCAGTACTTC.

The chain has TRBV24-1 and TRBJ2-3, with 10 bases identical to TRBD2. The CDR3 runs to 15 residues. Germline CDR1 KGHDR, CDR2 SFDVKD. Trimming at V came to 2 bases and at J to 11 bases, leaving 9 bases not matched to a gene. The CDR3 is CATSDWTSGPGKQYF. The CDR3 coding sequence is TGTGCCACCAGTGATTGGACTAGCGGACCGGGTAAGCAGTATTTT.

Many counts were recorded for this clonotype. V usage is TRBV20-1 and J usage is TRBJ2-3; possible D gene TRBD2, 6 bases. The V gene's germline CDR1 is DFQATT and CDR2 SNEGSKA (reference sequence). Trimming pared 0 bases from V and 3 bases from J, leaving 10 bases between. The CDR3 is 14 residues long. CDR3 in amino acids: CSARDVAVTDTQYF. CDR3 coding DNA: TGCAGTGCTAGAGATGTAGCGGTTACAGATACGCAGTATTTT.